The rows below give T cell receptor beta chains drawn from one sample of a study of radiotherapy plus CTLA-4 blockade in lung cancer. Generated by immunoSEQ multiplex PCR, the TCRdb table keeps only in-frame clones and is missing some. The sample yields around 99,000 clones, about 91% seen once. The input for sequencing was peripheral blood, taken from a patient treated with radiotherapy plus ipilimumab. These receptors originate from a human donor with non-small cell lung cancer that progressed on radiotherapy plus ipilimumab. Both conserved end residues are trimmed from each CDR3. The D gene is left open where the match is weak.

>TRBJ2-3|TRBD2|TRBV6-1
ASAPAGSTDTQY
>TRBJ1-5|.|TRBV5-1
ASSLARGESQPQH
>TRBJ1-5|.|TRBV19
ASIPPGYRQPQH
>TRBJ2-1|.|TRBV6-5
ASGGFNNEQF
>TRBJ2-2|.|TRBV7-8
ASSPRFRTGAELF
>TRBJ2-7|.|TRBV6-5
ASTGDAREQY
>TRBJ2-2|TRBD2|TRBV5-1
ASSPLGGADTGELF
>TRBJ2-7|.|TRBV7-2
ASSSSPEQY
>TRBJ1-2|TRBD1|TRBV14
ASSSRDRLKRWDYGYT
>TRBJ1-1|.|TRBV5-1
ASSLVAGVNEAF
>TRBJ1-3|.|TRBV5-1
ASSLDGGGSGNTIY
>TRBJ1-2|.|TRBV6-6
ASSYEPLSYGYT
>TRBJ2-3|TRBD2|TRBV2
ASSEAGTSGMRSTDTQY
>TRBJ2-3|TRBD1|TRBV7-7
ASSVGQFNTDTQY
>TRBJ2-1|TRBD2|TRBV9
ASTTSGSSYNEQF
>TRBJ1-2|.|TRBV6-1
ASSDRRDNYGYT
>TRBJ2-7|TRBD2|TRBV2
ASSEAGLAGRGGQY
>TRBJ1-2|.|TRBV10-2
ASSELRLGLGGYT
>TRBJ2-2|TRBD1|TRBV6-6
ASSYPGGVAGELF
>TRBJ2-7|TRBD2|TRBV27
ASSLDFGTSGNEQY
>TRBJ2-1|TRBD1|TRBV9
ASSAYSTGGTNNEQF
>TRBJ1-5|TRBD1|TRBV6-6
ASSYTGTESNQPQH
>TRBJ2-1|TRBD2|TRBV9
ASSAPGLAGHNEQF
>TRBJ1-2|.|TRBV6-6
ASSQQHNYGYT
>TRBJ1-5|TRBD1|TRBV5-5
ASSLRMSGQGANQPQH
>TRBJ2-6|.|TRBV6-6
ASFGAPGANVLT
>TRBJ1-1|TRBD1|TRBV7-2
ASSLDRVGRNTEAF
>TRBJ2-1|TRBD1|TRBV5-1
ASSSTGDSYNEQF
>TRBJ2-3|TRBD2|TRBV27
ASSQTSGRTDTQY